These T cell receptor beta chains were read from a single sample in a study of blood T cells in healthy people across ages. TCRdb redid the calling of the 5' RACE reads with MiXCR, one entry per CDR3 protein. The sample records 650,000 or so distinct CDR3 sequences, roughly half being singletons. Specimen: blood. These receptors originate from a woman of 80 years or more in good health. Each CDR3 is given with its conserved first and last residue. Fields, in order: V gene, J gene, D gene, CDR3 length, clone size, CDR3 DNA, CDR3 protein. A D gene is named only where the DNA matches it firmly. Not every row has a clone size; where given, it reads once, few, many or a size class.

V gene: TRBV4-1; J gene: TRBJ2-1; D gene: TRBD2; CDR3 length: 17; clone size: NA; CDR3 DNA: TGCGCCAGCAGCCCCGAGGTGGCGGGAGCCTCCTATAATGAGCAGTTCTTC; CDR3 protein: CASSPEVAGASYNEQFF
V gene: TRBV28; J gene: TRBJ2-5; D gene: NA; CDR3 length: 15; clone size: NA; CDR3 DNA: TGTGCCAGCTTAACGCGGCGGGACCGACAAGAGACCCAGTACTTC; CDR3 protein: CASLTRRDRQETQYF
V gene: TRBV5-1; J gene: TRBJ2-1; D gene: NA; CDR3 length: 11; clone size: NA; CDR3 DNA: TGCGCCAGCAGCGGAGTCAATGAGCAGTTCTTC; CDR3 protein: CASSGVNEQFF
V gene: TRBV3-1; J gene: TRBJ2-7; D gene: TRBD2; CDR3 length: 14; clone size: once; CDR3 DNA: TGTGCCAGCAGCCAAGACGGCGGGGGGCGCGAGCAGTACTTC; CDR3 protein: CASSQDGGGREQYF
V gene: TRBV19; J gene: TRBJ1-5; D gene: TRBD1; CDR3 length: 15; clone size: few; CDR3 DNA: TGTGCCAGTAGTATTATGGGACAGGGAGGGCAGCCCCAGCATTTT; CDR3 protein: CASSIMGQGGQPQHF
V gene: TRBV28; J gene: TRBJ1-2; D gene: TRBD1; CDR3 length: 13; clone size: NA; CDR3 DNA: TGTGCCAGCAGTCCTCGACAGGGCTATGGCTACACCTTC; CDR3 protein: CASSPRQGYGYTF
V gene: TRBV28; J gene: TRBJ2-7; D gene: TRBD2; CDR3 length: 18; clone size: NA; CDR3 DNA: TGTGCCAGCAGATCCTCGCTCGGGACTAGCGGGAGGGCCTTTGAGCAGTACTTC; CDR3 protein: CASRSSLGTSGRAFEQYF
V gene: TRBV5-1; J gene: TRBJ1-5; D gene: TRBD1; CDR3 length: 16; clone size: NA; CDR3 DNA: TGCGCCAGCAGCTTAACGACAGGGGATAGCAATCAGCCCCAGCATTTT; CDR3 protein: CASSLTTGDSNQPQHF
V gene: TRBV4-2; J gene: TRBJ2-3; D gene: NA; CDR3 length: 15; clone size: NA; CDR3 DNA: TGTGCCAGCAGCCAAGAGGGCCCAACCACAGATACGCAGTATTTT; CDR3 protein: CASSQEGPTTDTQYF
V gene: TRBV5-1; J gene: TRBJ2-6; D gene: NA; CDR3 length: 18; clone size: NA; CDR3 DNA: TGCGCCAGCAGCTTGGGGGCTGGGCCTTCCTCTGGGGCCAACGTCCTGACTTTC; CDR3 protein: CASSLGAGPSSGANVLTF
V gene: TRBV10-3; J gene: TRBJ2-7; D gene: NA; CDR3 length: 14; clone size: once; CDR3 DNA: TGTGCCTCGACGAGGGGTTACACCTCCTACGAGCAGTACTTC; CDR3 protein: CASTRGYTSYEQYF
V gene: TRBV10-3; J gene: TRBJ1-1; D gene: TRBD1; CDR3 length: 14; clone size: NA; CDR3 DNA: TGTGCCATCAGAACAGGGGGCGCGGACACTGAAGCTTTCTTT; CDR3 protein: CAIRTGGADTEAFF
V gene: TRBV5-1; J gene: TRBJ1-1; D gene: NA; CDR3 length: 13; clone size: NA; CDR3 DNA: TGCGCCAGCGGGCGGGAGTTGGGCACTGAAGCTTTCTTT; CDR3 protein: CASGRELGTEAFF
V gene: TRBV20-1; J gene: TRBJ2-7; D gene: TRBD2; CDR3 length: 13; clone size: many; CDR3 DNA: TGCAGTGCCCCGGGACTAGCATCCTACGAGCAGTACTTC; CDR3 protein: CSAPGLASYEQYF
V gene: TRBV2; J gene: TRBJ1-2; D gene: NA; CDR3 length: 14; clone size: many; CDR3 DNA: TGTGCCAGCAGACGAGAAGCGGTGGGCTATGGCTACACCTTC; CDR3 protein: CASRREAVGYGYTF
V gene: TRBV3-1; J gene: TRBJ1-2; D gene: TRBD1; CDR3 length: 13; clone size: many; CDR3 DNA: TGTGCCAGCAACCTCCGGGACAGTCTCGGCTACACCTTC; CDR3 protein: CASNLRDSLGYTF
V gene: TRBV7-2; J gene: TRBJ2-3; D gene: NA; CDR3 length: 16; clone size: NA; CDR3 DNA: TGTGCCAGCAGCTTTTCGGCTGGTGGCACGGTAAATACGCAGTATTTT; CDR3 protein: CASSFSAGGTVNTQYF
V gene: TRBV28; J gene: TRBJ2-5; D gene: TRBD1; CDR3 length: 14; clone size: many; CDR3 DNA: TGTGCCAGCAGTTCCGGACAGGCGCGAGAGACCCAGTACTTC; CDR3 protein: CASSSGQARETQYF
V gene: TRBV18; J gene: TRBJ2-3; D gene: TRBD2; CDR3 length: 16; clone size: few; CDR3 DNA: TGTGCCAGCTCACCTCTAGCGGCCCTTAGCACAGATACGCAGTATTTT; CDR3 protein: CASSPLAALSTDTQYF
V gene: TRBV10-2; J gene: TRBJ1-1; D gene: NA; CDR3 length: 15; clone size: NA; CDR3 DNA: TGCGCCAGCAGAGACCCGGGTACCACGAACGCTGAAGCTTTCTTT; CDR3 protein: CASRDPGTTNAEAFF
V gene: TRBV20-1; J gene: TRBJ2-7; D gene: TRBD2; CDR3 length: 14; clone size: many; CDR3 DNA: TGCAGTGCCGGAACTAGCGGGAGCTCCTACGAGCAGTACTTC; CDR3 protein: CSAGTSGSSYEQYF
V gene: TRBV29-1; J gene: TRBJ1-2; D gene: NA; CDR3 length: 14; clone size: NA; CDR3 DNA: TGCAGCGTTGATACAGGTCAAGGGGTCTATGGCTACACCTTC; CDR3 protein: CSVDTGQGVYGYTF
V gene: TRBV5-8; J gene: TRBJ2-3; D gene: NA; CDR3 length: 18; clone size: NA; CDR3 DNA: TGTGCCAGCAGCTCTCTCCGATGGGCGGGGGCTAGCACAGATACGCAGTATTTT; CDR3 protein: CASSSLRWAGASTDTQYF
V gene: TRBV12-3/TRBV12-4; J gene: TRBJ2-5; D gene: NA; CDR3 length: 13; clone size: NA; CDR3 DNA: TGTGCTAGCAGCGTGGGACTTCAAGAGAACCAGTACTTC; CDR3 protein: CASSVGLQENQYF
V gene: TRBV28; J gene: TRBJ2-1; D gene: NA; CDR3 length: 15; clone size: many; CDR3 DNA: TGTGCCAGCAGGCCTATAGGAGCGGGCGACAATGAGCAGTTCTTC; CDR3 protein: CASRPIGAGDNEQFF
V gene: TRBV15; J gene: TRBJ1-2; D gene: NA; CDR3 length: 13; clone size: NA; CDR3 DNA: TGTGCCACCAGCAGAGAACAGATCTATGGCTACACCTTC; CDR3 protein: CATSREQIYGYTF
V gene: TRBV20-1; J gene: TRBJ2-1; D gene: NA; CDR3 length: 16; clone size: NA; CDR3 DNA: TGCAGTGCTAGAGACTTACTGAGGAGCTCCTACAATGAGCAGTTCTTC; CDR3 protein: CSARDLLRSSYNEQFF
V gene: TRBV29-1; J gene: TRBJ2-3; D gene: NA; CDR3 length: 13; clone size: many; CDR3 DNA: TGCAGCGTGGAACGGGGCCTTACAGATACGCAGTATTTT; CDR3 protein: CSVERGLTDTQYF
V gene: TRBV7-9; J gene: TRBJ1-2; D gene: TRBD1; CDR3 length: 15; clone size: NA; CDR3 DNA: TGTGCCAGCAGCCCCACGGGACAGGAGCTCTATGGCTACACCTTC; CDR3 protein: CASSPTGQELYGYTF
V gene: TRBV20-1; J gene: TRBJ2-7; D gene: TRBD2; CDR3 length: 15; clone size: once; CDR3 DNA: TGCAGTGCGCCGAACGCCGGGACTAGCGGCGACGAGCAGTACTTC; CDR3 protein: CSAPNAGTSGDEQYF
V gene: TRBV29-1; J gene: TRBJ1-1; D gene: NA; CDR3 length: 13; clone size: NA; CDR3 DNA: TGCAGCGTTCGTGGTCGGTTGAACACTGAAGCTTTCTTT; CDR3 protein: CSVRGRLNTEAFF
V gene: TRBV10-3; J gene: TRBJ2-4; D gene: NA; CDR3 length: 15; clone size: NA; CDR3 DNA: TGTGCCATCAGTGAGGATGGGGTCTCCATAAACATTCAGTACTTC; CDR3 protein: CAISEDGVSINIQYF
V gene: TRBV25-1; J gene: TRBJ2-1; D gene: NA; CDR3 length: 13; clone size: NA; CDR3 DNA: TGTGCCAGCAGCCCAAATGGCCCCAATGAGCAGTTCTTC; CDR3 protein: CASSPNGPNEQFF
V gene: TRBV5-1; J gene: TRBJ2-3; D gene: TRBD2; CDR3 length: 15; clone size: many; CDR3 DNA: TGCGCCAGCAGCTCGACTAGCGGGAGAGAAGATACGCAGTATTTT; CDR3 protein: CASSSTSGREDTQYF
V gene: TRBV28; J gene: TRBJ1-2; D gene: NA; CDR3 length: 17; clone size: NA; CDR3 DNA: TGTGCCAGCAGTCCAAGGATGGGGTTCAGGGTTGATCGTGGCTACACCTTC; CDR3 protein: CASSPRMGFRVDRGYTF